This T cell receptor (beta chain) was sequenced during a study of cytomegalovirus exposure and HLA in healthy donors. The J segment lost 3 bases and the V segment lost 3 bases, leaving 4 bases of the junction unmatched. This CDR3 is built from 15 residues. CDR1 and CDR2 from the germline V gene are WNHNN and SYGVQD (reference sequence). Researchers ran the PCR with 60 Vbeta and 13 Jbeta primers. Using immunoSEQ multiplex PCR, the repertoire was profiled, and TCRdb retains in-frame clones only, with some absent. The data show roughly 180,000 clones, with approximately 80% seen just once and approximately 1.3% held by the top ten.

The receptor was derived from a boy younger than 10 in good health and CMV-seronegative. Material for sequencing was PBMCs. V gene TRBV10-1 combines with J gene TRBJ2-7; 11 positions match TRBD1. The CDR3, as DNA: TGCGCCAGCAGTGATAGGACAGGGGGCTTCTACGAGCAGTACTTC. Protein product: CASSDRTGGFYEQYF.